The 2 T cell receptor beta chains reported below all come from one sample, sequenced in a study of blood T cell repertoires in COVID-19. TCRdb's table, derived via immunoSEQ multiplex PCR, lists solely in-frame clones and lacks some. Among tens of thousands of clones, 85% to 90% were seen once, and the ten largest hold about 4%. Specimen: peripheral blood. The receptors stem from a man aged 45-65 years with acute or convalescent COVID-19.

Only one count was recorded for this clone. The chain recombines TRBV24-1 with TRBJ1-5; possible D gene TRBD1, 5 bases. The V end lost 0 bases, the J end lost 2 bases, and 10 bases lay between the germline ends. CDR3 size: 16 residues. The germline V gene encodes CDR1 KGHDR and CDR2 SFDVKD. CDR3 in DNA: TGTGCCACCAGTGATTTGGTAAGGGGTGGCAATCAGCCCCAGCATTTT. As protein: CATSDLVRGGNQPQHF.

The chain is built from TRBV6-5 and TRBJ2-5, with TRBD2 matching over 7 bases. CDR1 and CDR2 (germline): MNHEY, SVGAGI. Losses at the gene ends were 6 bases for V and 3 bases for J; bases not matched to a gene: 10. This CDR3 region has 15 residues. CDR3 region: CASSLRRGGEETQYF. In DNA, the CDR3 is TGTGCCAGCAGCCTTAGGAGGGGAGGGGAAGAGACCCAGTACTTC.